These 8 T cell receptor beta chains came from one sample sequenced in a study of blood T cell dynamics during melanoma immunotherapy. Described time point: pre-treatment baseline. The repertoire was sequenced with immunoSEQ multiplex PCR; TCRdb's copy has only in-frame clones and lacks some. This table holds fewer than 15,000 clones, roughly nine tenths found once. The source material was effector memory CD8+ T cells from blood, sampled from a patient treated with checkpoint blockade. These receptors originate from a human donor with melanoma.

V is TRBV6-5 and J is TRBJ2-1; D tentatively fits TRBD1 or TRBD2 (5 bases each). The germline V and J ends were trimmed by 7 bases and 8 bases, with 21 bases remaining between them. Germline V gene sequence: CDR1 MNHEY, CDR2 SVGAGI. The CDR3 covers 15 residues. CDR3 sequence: CASKTSGRKKDEQFF. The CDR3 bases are TGTGCCAGCAAAACATCGGGACGGAAGAAGGATGAGCAGTTCTTC.

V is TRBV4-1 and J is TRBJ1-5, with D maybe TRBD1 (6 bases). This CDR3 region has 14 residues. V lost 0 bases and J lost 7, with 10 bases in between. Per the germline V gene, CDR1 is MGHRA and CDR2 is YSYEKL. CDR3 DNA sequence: TGCGCCAGCAGCCAAGATGGGGGCAGGCAGCCCCAGCATTTT. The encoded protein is CASSQDGGRQPQHF.

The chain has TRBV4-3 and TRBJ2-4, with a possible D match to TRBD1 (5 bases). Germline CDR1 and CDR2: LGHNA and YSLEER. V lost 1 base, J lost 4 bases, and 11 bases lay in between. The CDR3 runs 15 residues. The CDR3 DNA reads TGCGCCAGCAGCCAAGTTTCAGGGCAGAAAAACATTCAGTACTTC. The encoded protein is CASSQVSGQKNIQYF.

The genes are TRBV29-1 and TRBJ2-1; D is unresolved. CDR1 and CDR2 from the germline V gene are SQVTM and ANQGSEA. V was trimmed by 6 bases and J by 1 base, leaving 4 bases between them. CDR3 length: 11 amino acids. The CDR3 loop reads CSVKSYNEQFF. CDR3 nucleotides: TGCAGCGTGAAGTCCTACAATGAGCAGTTCTTC.

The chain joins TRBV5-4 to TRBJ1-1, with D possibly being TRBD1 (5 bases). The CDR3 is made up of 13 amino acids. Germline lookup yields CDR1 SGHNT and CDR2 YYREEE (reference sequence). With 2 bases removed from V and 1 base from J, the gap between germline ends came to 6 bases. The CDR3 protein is CASSFQGNTEAFF. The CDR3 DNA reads TGTGCCAGCAGCTTCCAGGGGAACACTGAAGCTTTCTTT.

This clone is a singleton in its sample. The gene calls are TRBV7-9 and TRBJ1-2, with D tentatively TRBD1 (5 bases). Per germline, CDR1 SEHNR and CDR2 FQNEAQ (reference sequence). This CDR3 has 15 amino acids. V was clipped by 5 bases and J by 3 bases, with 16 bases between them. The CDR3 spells CASSHRPGKDYGYTF. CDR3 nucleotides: TGTGCCAGCAGCCACCGGCCAGGGAAGGACTATGGCTACACCTTC.

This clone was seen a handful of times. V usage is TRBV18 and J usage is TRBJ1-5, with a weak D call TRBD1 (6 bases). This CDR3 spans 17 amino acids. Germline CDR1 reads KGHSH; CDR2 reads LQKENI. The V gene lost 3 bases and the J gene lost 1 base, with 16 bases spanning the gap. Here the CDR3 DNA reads TGTGCCAGCTCACCGAGGGACACACGCTGGAGCAATCAGCCCCAGCATTTT. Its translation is CASSPRDTRWSNQPQHF.

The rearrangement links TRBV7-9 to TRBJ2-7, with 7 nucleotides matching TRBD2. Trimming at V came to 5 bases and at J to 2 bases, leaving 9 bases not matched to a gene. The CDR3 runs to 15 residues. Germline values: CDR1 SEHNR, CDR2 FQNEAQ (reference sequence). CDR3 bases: TGTGCCAGCAGCCCATCGCGGGGGACTCCCTACGAGCAGTACTTC. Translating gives CASSPSRGTPYEQYF.